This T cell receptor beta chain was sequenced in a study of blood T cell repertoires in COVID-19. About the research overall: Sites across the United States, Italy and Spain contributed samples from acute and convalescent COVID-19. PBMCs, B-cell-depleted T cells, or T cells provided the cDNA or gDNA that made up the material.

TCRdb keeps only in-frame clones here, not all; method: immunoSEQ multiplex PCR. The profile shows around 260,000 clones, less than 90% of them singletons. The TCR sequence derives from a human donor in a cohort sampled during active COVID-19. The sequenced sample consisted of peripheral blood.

CDR3 amino acids: CASSYSAVYEQYF. For the CDR3, the DNA is TGTGCCAGCAGTTACTCGGCCGTTTACGAGCAGTACTTC. The rearrangement joins TRBV6-6 to TRBJ2-7, with unresolved D. The CDR3 is made up of 13 amino acids. Trimming took off 0 bases at V and 4 bases at J, with 7 bases between the two ends. CDR1 is MNHNY and CDR2 is SVGAGI in the germline V gene (reference sequence).